This T cell receptor beta chain came from a study of T cell responses to AZD1222 COVID-19 vaccine. Study-level results: An increase in Spike-specific TCR breadth and depth was observed after two AZD1222 doses.

The J segment lost 4 bases and the V segment lost 5 bases, leaving 8 bases of the junction unmatched. Germline CDR1 ENHRY, CDR2 SYGVKD. The CDR3 sequence is 16 residues long. Of note for this clone: Its specificity is not known.

Assay used: immunoSEQ multiplex PCR; TCRdb lists only in-frame clones, some missing. This table holds 130,000 or so clones, around 90% found once. The TCR was taken from an adult in good health. The chain links TRBV10-3 to TRBJ2-5; 12 nucleotides align to TRBD2. The sequenced sample was peripheral blood, obtained on day 0 of AZD1222 vaccination. DNA for the CDR3: TGTGCCATCAGTTCCACTAGCGGGGGGCATGTAGAGACCCAGTACTTC. Translation: CAISSTSGGHVETQYF.